The 14 T cell receptor beta chains below all came from one sample that was sequenced in a study of cytomegalovirus exposure and HLA in healthy donors. The study ran its PCR with 60 Vbeta and 13 Jbeta primers. Sequencing used immunoSEQ multiplex PCR; TCRdb keeps in-frame clones, though not all of them. Counted here are approximately 100,000 clones, around 83% occurring once; the ten biggest clones make up about 1.1%. Sequenced input: PBMCs. Receptor source: a woman aged 18-29 years in good health and CMV-seronegative.

This clone was observed a handful of times. CDR3 DNA sequence: TGTGCCAGCAGCTCTCCGTACACCTCCTACAATGAGCAGTTCTTC. This gives the protein CASSSPYTSYNEQFF. The chain is built from TRBV7-9 and TRBJ2-1; no definite D call. Per the germline V gene, CDR1 is SEHNR and CDR2 is FQNEAQ (reference sequence). The CDR3 length is 15 residues. With 4 bases removed from V and 0 bases from J, the gap between germline ends came to 10 bases. Looking up the rest from reference TRBV7-9 and TRBJ2-1 gives the full variable domain: DTGVSQNPRHKITKRGQNVTFRCDPISEHNRLYWYRQTLGQGPEFLTYFQNEAQLEKSRLLSDRFSAERPKGSFSTLEIQRTEQGDSAMYLCASSSPYTSYNEQFFGPGTRLTVL.

This chain links TRBV9 with TRBJ2-1, with 8 bases aligning to TRBD2. Unmatched junction bases numbered 9, after V lost 3 bases and J lost 4 bases. The CDR3 spans 16 residues. From germline, CDR1 is SGDLS and CDR2 YYNGEE. The chain's CDR3 is CASSAGVAGSYNEQFF. The CDR3 DNA reads as TGTGCCAGCAGCGCGGGGGTAGCGGGATCTTACAATGAGCAGTTCTTC.

This rearrangement joins TRBV7-6 to TRBJ2-7; TRBD2 matches 7 bases. The germline CDR1 and CDR2 sequences are SGHVS and FNYEAQ. The CDR3 is 16 amino acids. With 0 bases clipped from V and 4 bases from J, the junction kept 9 bases outside the gene matches. The CDR3 here is CASSLAVAGAWYEQYF. In nucleotides, the CDR3 is TGTGCCAGCAGCTTAGCAGTTGCGGGAGCTTGGTACGAGCAGTACTTC. Variable domain in full (rest from reference TRBV7-6 and TRBJ2-7): GAGVSQSPRYKVTKRGQDVALRCDPISGHVSLYWYRQALGQGPEFLTYFNYEAQQDKSGLPNDRFSAERPEGSISTLTIQRTEQRDSAMYRCASSLAVAGAWYEQYFGPGTRLTVT.

This chain joins TRBV15 and TRBJ2-7; maybe TRBD2 (7 bases). Deletions cut 5 bases from V and 5 bases from J, with 16 bases between. CDR1 LNHNV and CDR2 YYDKDF come from the germline V gene (reference sequence). The CDR3 consists of 14 residues. The CDR3 bases are TGTGCCACCAGCTCGGTCGGGGGGCCGGACGAGCAGTACTTC. Its protein product is CATSSVGGPDEQYF.

V is TRBV5-6 and J is TRBJ1-2; D gene ambiguous. Germline CDR1 SGHDT, CDR2 YYEEEE. V was clipped by 1 base and J by 5 bases, with 9 bases between them. This CDR3 region has 13 residues. The CDR3 protein is CASSLFEGYGYTF. In nucleotides, the CDR3 is TGTGCCAGCAGCTTGTTTGAGGGTTATGGCTACACCTTC. Full variable domain (outside the CDR3, taken from reference TRBV5-6 and TRBJ1-2): DAGVTQSPTHLIKTRGQQVTLRCSPKSGHDTVSWYQQALGQGPQFIFQYYEEEERQRGNFPDRFSGHQFPNYSSELNVNALLLGDSALYLCASSLFEGYGYTFGSGTRLTVV.

The chain links TRBV2 to TRBJ1-2; D unclear. Trimming took off 7 bases at V and 5 bases at J, with 20 bases between the two ends. The CDR3 covers 15 residues. Germline V gene lookup returns CDR1 SNHLY and CDR2 FYNNEI. In nucleotides, the CDR3 is TGTGCCAGCACCCCACGGGTTGAGAAGATTTATGGCTACACCTTC. Amino acid sequence: CASTPRVEKIYGYTF.

The V gene is TRBV19, the J gene TRBJ1-5; no definite D call. Germline CDR1 reads LNHDA; CDR2 reads SQIVND (reference sequence). V gave up 8 bases and J gave up 1 base, with 15 bases separating them. CDR3 length: 15 residues. The CDR3 sequence: CASESGSGSNQPQHF. In DNA form, the CDR3 reads TGTGCCAGTGAATCGGGCAGCGGGAGCAATCAGCCCCAGCATTTT.

The V and J genes are TRBV5-4 and TRBJ2-5; 7 nucleotides align to TRBD2. With V trimmed by 6 bases and J by 0 bases, 5 bases remained unmatched. The CDR3 has 14 amino acids. Germline V gene lookup returns CDR1 SGHNT and CDR2 YYREEE (reference sequence). CDR3 in DNA: TGTGCCAGCAAGGGGCGGGAGAACCAAGAGACCCAGTACTTC. The encoded protein is CASKGRENQETQYF.

This clone occurred once. The J gene is TRBJ2-7, the V gene TRBV19, with D possibly being TRBD2 (6 bases). V was clipped by 7 bases and J by 3 bases, with 16 bases between them. This CDR3 is built from 14 residues. In germline, CDR1 is LNHDA, CDR2 SQIVND (reference sequence). In nucleotides, the CDR3 is TGTGCCAGTACCAATTCTGGAGGGAACTACGAGCAGTACTTC. As protein: CASTNSGGNYEQYF. The full variable domain, in which reference TRBV19 and TRBJ2-7 provide the parts outside the CDR3, is DGGITQSPKYLFRKEGQNVTLSCEQNLNHDAMYWYRQDPGQGLRLIYYSQIVNDFQKGDIAEGYSVSREKKESFPLTVTSAQKNPTAFYLCASTNSGGNYEQYFGPGTRLTVT.

This chain connects TRBV9 to TRBJ2-5; maybe TRBD1 (5 bases). Judging by the DNA end, TRBJ2-7 fits better; the J call may be wrong. From germline, CDR1 is SGDLS and CDR2 YYNGEE. There are 15 residues in the CDR3. The CDR3 DNA reads as TGTGCCAGCAGCGTAGCCCCTCAGGGTGTTCACGAGCAGTACTTC. It specifies CASSVAPQGVHEQYF.

The chain employs TRBV5-6 and TRBJ2-1; perhaps TRBD2 as D (7 bases). The germline V gene encodes CDR1 SGHDT and CDR2 YYEEEE. This CDR3 spans 19 amino acids. V lost 0 bases and J lost 4, with 23 bases in between. The CDR3 loop is CASSLEVLGGEDPYNEQFF. In DNA, the CDR3 is TGTGCCAGCAGCTTGGAGGTCTTAGGGGGGGAGGATCCTTACAATGAGCAGTTCTTC.

This rearrangement joins TRBV6-5 to TRBJ1-1, with D possibly matching TRBD1 (5 bases). Looked up from germline, CDR1 is MNHEY and CDR2 is SVGAGI. Trimming left V 7 bases short and J 1 base short, with 10 bases between. The length of the CDR3 is 13 residues. The CDR3 protein is CASTPDRNTEAFF. As DNA, the CDR3 is TGTGCCAGCACCCCCGACAGGAACACTGAAGCTTTCTTT.

This clone was seen a handful of times. The V gene is TRBV6-4, the J gene TRBJ2-2; the D gene is possibly TRBD1 (5 bases). The CDR3 loop spans 15 amino acids. CDR1 and CDR2 from the germline V gene are MRHNA and SNTAGT. V lost 3 bases, J lost 4 bases, and 12 bases lay in between. The chain's CDR3 is CASSEGQGLTGELFF. CDR3 DNA sequence: TGTGCCAGCAGTGAGGGTCAGGGCCTCACCGGGGAGCTGTTTTTT.

This clone occurred a few times. This chain links TRBV5-6 with TRBJ1-1, with 9 bases fitting TRBD1. This CDR3 is 14 amino acids long. Looked up from germline, CDR1 is SGHDT and CDR2 is YYEEEE. Trimming cost V 0 bases and J 4 bases; bases outside gene matches: 1. The CDR3, as DNA: TGTGCCAGCAGCTTGGACAGGGGGCTCACTGAAGCTTTCTTT. Encoded protein: CASSLDRGLTEAFF.